This passage covers 18 T cell receptor beta chains from one sample sequenced in a study of T cells in Graves' hyperthyroidism and ophthalmopathy. RNA transcripts served as the template for amplifying TCR beta CDR3 regions. When the TCR CDR3 underwent first-round RT-PCR, the HTBI primer set was used. A single record per CDR3 protein comes from TCRdb applying MiXCR to the multiplex PCR reads. The table shows around 620,000 distinct CDR3 sequences, with about 43% occurring only once. Sequencing input: peripheral blood or thyroid tissue (not recorded which). The receptors derive from an adult woman with Graves' disease, either hyperthyroidism or ophthalmopathy (not recorded which).

This chain links TRBV20-1 with TRBJ1-5, with D unresolved. Germline V gives CDR1 DFQATT, CDR2 SNEGSKA (reference sequence). Deletions cut 3 bases from V and 11 bases from J, with 20 bases between. This CDR3 region has 14 residues. As DNA, the CDR3 is TGCAGTGCTAGGCGGCCTAGCGGGAGTGAGACCCAGCATTTT. This codes for CSARRPSGSETQHF.

The chain has TRBV2 and TRBJ1-1; D is unresolved. Trimming took off 7 bases at V and 1 base at J, with 7 bases between the two ends. This CDR3 has 12 amino acids. CDR1 and CDR2 from the germline V gene are SNHLY and FYNNEI. The CDR3 loop is CASNRENTEAFF. CDR3 bases: TGTGCCAGCAATCGGGAGAACACTGAAGCTTTCTTT.

This chain joins TRBV10-2 and TRBJ1-1; 8 nucleotides agree with TRBD1. The V gene end was trimmed by 8 bases and the J gene end by 5 bases; junction bases not matched to a gene: 13. CDR1 and CDR2 (germline): WSHSY, SAAADI. The CDR3 is 15 amino acids. The CDR3, as DNA: TGCGCCAGCTCCCTCCCTGGACAGGGTAGGACTGAAGCTTTCTTT. It specifies CASSLPGQGRTEAFF.

The V and J genes are TRBV3-1 and TRBJ1-1; maybe TRBD1 (5 bases). Germline V gene lookup returns CDR1 LGHDT and CDR2 YNNKEL (reference sequence). V was cut by 5 bases and J by 6 bases, with 10 bases left in between. This CDR3 is 12 amino acids long. As DNA, the CDR3 is TGTGCCAGCAGCTGGAGCAGGGCTGAAGCTTTCTTT. Protein: CASSWSRAEAFF. The whole variable domain, remainder taken from reference TRBV3-1 and TRBJ1-1, is DTAVSQTPKYLVTQMGNDKSIKCEQNLGHDTMYWYKQDSKKFLKIMFSYNNKELIINETVPNRFSPKSPDKAHLNLHINSLELGDSAVYFCASSWSRAEAFFGQGTRLTVV.

On this clonotype itself: A much larger clone differs by one base, so this may be a read error. The chain links TRBV7-2 to TRBJ2-2; D possibly corresponds to TRBD2 (5 bases). The CDR3 runs 14 residues. Germline values: CDR1 SGHTA, CDR2 FQGNSA. For the CDR3, the DNA is TGTGCCAGCAGCGAAAGCGGATGGACCGGGGAGCTGCTTTTT. Amino acid sequence: CASSESGWTGELLF.

J is TRBJ2-7 and V is TRBV29-1, with D perhaps matching TRBD1 or TRBD2 (5 bases each). Germline V gives CDR1 SQVTM, CDR2 ANQGSEA. This CDR3 comprises 15 residues. Trimming pared 1 base from V and 3 bases from J, leaving 16 bases between. CDR3 sequence (DNA): TGCAGCGTTGAAGTAACGGGGACGGTTAGCTACGAGCAGTACTTC. Protein: CSVEVTGTVSYEQYF.

The chain employs TRBV11-2 and TRBJ1-5, with TRBD1 as a possible D gene (5 bases). V was clipped by 1 base and J by 7 bases, with 8 bases between them. The CDR3 loop spans 13 amino acids. Germline lookup yields CDR1 SGHAT and CDR2 FQNNGV. The CDR3 spells CASSLVGTQPQHF. CDR3 DNA: TGTGCCAGCAGCTTAGTGGGGACGCAGCCCCAGCATTTT.

The chain joins TRBV5-1 to TRBJ1-2, with D unresolved. CDR1 SGHRS and CDR2 YFSETQ come from the germline V gene. The CDR3 runs to 11 residues. V was pared by 3 bases and J by 8 bases, with 8 bases between. CDR3 protein: CASSSIQGYTF. CDR3 DNA sequence: TGCGCCAGCAGCTCGATTCAAGGCTACACCTTC.

This chain connects TRBV7-9 to TRBJ1-6; D ambiguous. Looked up from germline, CDR1 is SEHNR and CDR2 is FQNEAQ (reference sequence). This CDR3 has 15 residues. V was pared by 5 bases and J by 3 bases, with 11 bases between. For the CDR3, the DNA is TGTGCCAGCAGCCCCGAGGGTGGCTATAATTCACCCCTCCACTTT. It specifies CASSPEGGYNSPLHF.

The J gene is TRBJ2-4, the V gene TRBV2; TRBD1 might be the D (5 bases). The V end was cut by 7 bases, the J end by 0 bases, with 7 bases between. The V gene's germline CDR1 is SNHLY and CDR2 FYNNEI. The CDR3 is made up of 13 amino acids. CDR3 nucleotides: TGTGCCAGCATGGGGCTAGCCAAAAACATTCAGTACTTC. This encodes CASMGLAKNIQYF.

This chain uses TRBV10-3 with TRBJ2-5; D tentatively reads TRBD1 or TRBD2 (5 bases each). V was cut by 3 bases and J by 9 bases, with 14 bases left in between. CDR1 ENHRY and CDR2 SYGVKD come from the germline V gene. The CDR3 has 13 residues. This chain's CDR3 is CAISDGARQPQYF. In DNA, the CDR3 is TGTGCCATCAGTGACGGGGCACGGCAGCCCCAGTACTTC.

This chain connects TRBV11-2 to TRBJ1-6; 8 nucleotides line up with TRBD1. The V gene end was trimmed by 4 bases and the J gene end by 5 bases; junction bases not matched to a gene: 19. The CDR3 is 20 residues long. Germline assignment: CDR1 SGHAT and CDR2 FQNNGV. In DNA form, the CDR3 reads TGTGCCAGCAGCTACGTCTCAGGGGGCTGGGTAAAAGTGGATAATTCACCCCTCCACTTT. This translates into CASSYVSGGWVKVDNSPLHF.

The rearrangement uses TRBV7-8 and TRBJ1-6, with D maybe TRBD1 (5 bases). Germline loops: CDR1 SGHVS, CDR2 FQNEAQ. The CDR3 runs 15 residues. Between the trimmed V and J ends, which lost 4 bases and 6 bases, there was a span of 13 bases. The CDR3 here is CASSSGRWSNSPLHF. The CDR3 DNA reads as TGTGCCAGCAGCTCGGGACGGTGGAGTAATTCACCCCTCCACTTT.

The chain links TRBV7-9 to TRBJ2-7; D is possibly TRBD1 (6 bases). CDR1 SEHNR and CDR2 FQNEAQ come from the germline V gene (reference sequence). The CDR3 totals 13 residues. The V end was cut by 7 bases, the J end by 1 base, with 11 bases between. The CDR3 is CASTGTRSYEQYF. CDR3 DNA: TGTGCCAGCACCGGGACAAGATCCTACGAGCAGTACTTC.

The chain joins TRBV10-3 to TRBJ1-4; weak D call: TRBD1 (5 bases). V shed 2 bases and J shed 7 bases, with 14 bases lying between them. This CDR3 has 15 amino acids. Germline CDR1 and CDR2: ENHRY and SYGVKD. The CDR3 spells CAISEERGRGEKLFF. CDR3 nucleotide sequence: TGTGCCATCAGTGAGGAGAGGGGCCGTGGTGAAAAACTGTTTTTT.

This clonotype was picked up a small number of times. The V call is TRBV29-1, the J call TRBJ1-3; D may be TRBD1 (6 bases). The V gene's germline CDR1 is SQVTM and CDR2 ANQGSEA. V lost 7 bases, J lost 2 bases, and 18 bases lay in between. The length of the CDR3 is 15 residues. Here the CDR3 reads CSDPSNRVPGNTIYF. The CDR3 nucleotides read TGCAGCGACCCATCCAACAGGGTCCCTGGAAACACCATATATTTT.

This clonotype was counted at least ten times. The chain combines TRBV29-1 with TRBJ2-7; perhaps TRBD2 as D (5 bases). The CDR3 loop spans 10 amino acids. Germline V gives CDR1 SQVTM, CDR2 ANQGSEA. Trimming took 5 bases from V and 3 from J, leaving 5 bases between them. The CDR3 loop is CSVRDYEQYF. CDR3 DNA sequence: TGCAGCGTTCGGGACTACGAGCAGTACTTC.

This clonotype appeared a few times. The chain employs TRBV7-9 and TRBJ2-3, with 8 bases lining up with TRBD1. Germline CDR1 is SEHNR and CDR2 is FQNEAQ (reference sequence). V lost 3 bases, J lost 3 bases, and 2 bases stayed unmatched. The CDR3 runs 14 residues. The CDR3 DNA reads as TGTGCCAGCAGCTTTGGACAGGGAACAGATACGCAGTATTTT. It yields the protein CASSFGQGTDTQYF.